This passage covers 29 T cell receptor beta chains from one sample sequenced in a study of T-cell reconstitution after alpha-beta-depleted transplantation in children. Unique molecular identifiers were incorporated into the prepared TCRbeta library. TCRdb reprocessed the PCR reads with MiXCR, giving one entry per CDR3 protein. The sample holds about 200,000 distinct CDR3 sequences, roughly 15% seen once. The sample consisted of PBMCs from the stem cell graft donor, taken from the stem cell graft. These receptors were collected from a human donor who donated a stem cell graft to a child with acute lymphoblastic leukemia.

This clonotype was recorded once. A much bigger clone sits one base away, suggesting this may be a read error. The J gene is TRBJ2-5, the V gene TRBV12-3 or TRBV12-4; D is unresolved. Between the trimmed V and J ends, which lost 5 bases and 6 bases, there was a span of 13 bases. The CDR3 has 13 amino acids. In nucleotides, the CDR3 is TGTGCCAGCAGTCCCGATGCTCAGCAGACCCAGTACTTC. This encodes CASSPDAQQTQYF.

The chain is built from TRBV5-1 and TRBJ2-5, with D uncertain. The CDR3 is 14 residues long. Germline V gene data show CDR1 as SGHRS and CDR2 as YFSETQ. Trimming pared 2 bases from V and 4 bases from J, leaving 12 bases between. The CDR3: CASSFDSRRETQYF. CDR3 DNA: TGCGCCAGCAGCTTTGATTCCAGGAGAGAGACCCAGTACTTC.

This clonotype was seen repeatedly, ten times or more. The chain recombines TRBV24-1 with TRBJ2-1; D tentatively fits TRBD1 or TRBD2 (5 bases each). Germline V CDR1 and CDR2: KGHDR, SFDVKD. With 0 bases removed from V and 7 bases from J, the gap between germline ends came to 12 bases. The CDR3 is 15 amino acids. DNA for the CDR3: TGTGCCACCAGTGATTTGCGGGGCCCCGGTAATGAGCAGTTCTTC. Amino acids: CATSDLRGPGNEQFF.

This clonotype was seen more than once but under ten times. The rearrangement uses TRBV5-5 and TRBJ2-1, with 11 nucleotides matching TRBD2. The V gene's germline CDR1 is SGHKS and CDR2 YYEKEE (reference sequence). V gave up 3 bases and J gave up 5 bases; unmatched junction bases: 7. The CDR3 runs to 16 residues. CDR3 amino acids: CASSWAGTSGDNEQFF. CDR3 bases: TGTGCCAGCAGCTGGGCCGGGACTAGCGGCGACAATGAGCAGTTCTTC.

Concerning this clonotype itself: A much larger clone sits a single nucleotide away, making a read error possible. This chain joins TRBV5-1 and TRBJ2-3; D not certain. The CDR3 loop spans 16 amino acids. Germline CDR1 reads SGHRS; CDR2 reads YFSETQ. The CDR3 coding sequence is TGCGCCAGCAGCCTCTTTATGACCGATAGCACAGATACGCATTATTTT. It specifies CASSLFMTDSTDTHYF.

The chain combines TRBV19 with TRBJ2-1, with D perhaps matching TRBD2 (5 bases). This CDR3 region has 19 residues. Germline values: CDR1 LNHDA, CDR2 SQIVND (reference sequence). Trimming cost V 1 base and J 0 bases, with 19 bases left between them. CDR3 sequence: CASSIVGWAGMSSYNEQFF. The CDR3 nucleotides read TGTGCCAGTAGTATAGTAGGCTGGGCGGGTATGAGCTCCTACAATGAGCAGTTCTTC.

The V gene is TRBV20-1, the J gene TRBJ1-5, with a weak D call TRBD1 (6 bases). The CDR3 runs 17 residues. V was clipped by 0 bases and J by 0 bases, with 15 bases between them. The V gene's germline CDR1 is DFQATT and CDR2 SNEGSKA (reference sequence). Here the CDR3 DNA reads TGCAGTGCTAGAGATCGGGGGGGGACATATAGCAATCAGCCCCAGCATTTT. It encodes CSARDRGGTYSNQPQHF.

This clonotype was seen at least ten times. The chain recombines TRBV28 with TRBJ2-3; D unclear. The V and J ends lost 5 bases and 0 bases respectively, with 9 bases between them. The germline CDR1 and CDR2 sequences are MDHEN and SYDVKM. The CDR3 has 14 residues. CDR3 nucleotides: TGTGCCAGCAGTACAGCAGAGAGCACAGATACGCAGTATTTT. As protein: CASSTAESTDTQYF.

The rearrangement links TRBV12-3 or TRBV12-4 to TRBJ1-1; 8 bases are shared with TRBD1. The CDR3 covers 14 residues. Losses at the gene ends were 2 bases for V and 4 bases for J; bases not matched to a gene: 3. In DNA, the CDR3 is TGTGCCAGCAGTTTAAAAACAGGGGGCACTGAAGCTTTCTTT. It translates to CASSLKTGGTEAFF.

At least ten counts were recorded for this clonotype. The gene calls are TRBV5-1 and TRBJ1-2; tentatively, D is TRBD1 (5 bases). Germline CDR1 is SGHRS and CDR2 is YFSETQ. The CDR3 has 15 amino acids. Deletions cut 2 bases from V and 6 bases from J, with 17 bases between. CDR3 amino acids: CASSLSTAPFNGYTF. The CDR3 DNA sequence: TGCGCCAGCAGCTTATCGACAGCCCCCTTTAATGGCTACACCTTC.

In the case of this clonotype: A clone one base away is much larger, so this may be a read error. The CDR3 coding sequence is TGTGCCAGCAGCCGGTGGGGGGGCCCGTACACTGAAGCTTTCTTT. Amino acids: CASSRWGGPYTEAFF. This chain uses TRBV7-8 with TRBJ1-1, with a tentative D call TRBD1 (6 bases). CDR1 is SGHVS, CDR2 FQNEAQ, per germline. V was clipped by 5 bases and J by 3 bases, with 16 bases between them. The CDR3 contains 15 residues.

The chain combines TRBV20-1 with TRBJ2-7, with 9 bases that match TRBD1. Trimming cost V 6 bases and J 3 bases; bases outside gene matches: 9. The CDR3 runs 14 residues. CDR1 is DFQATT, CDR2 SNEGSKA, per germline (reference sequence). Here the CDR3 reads CSATGGQGYYEQYF. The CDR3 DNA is TGCAGTGCAACGGGAGGACAGGGGTACTACGAGCAGTACTTC.

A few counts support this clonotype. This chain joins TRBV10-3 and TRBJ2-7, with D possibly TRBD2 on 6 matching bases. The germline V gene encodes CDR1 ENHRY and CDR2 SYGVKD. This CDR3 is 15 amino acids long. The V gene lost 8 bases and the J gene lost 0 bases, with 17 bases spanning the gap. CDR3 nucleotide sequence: TGTGCCATCCGCGACCCGGGACTGAGCTCCTACGAGCAGTACTTC. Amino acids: CAIRDPGLSSYEQYF.

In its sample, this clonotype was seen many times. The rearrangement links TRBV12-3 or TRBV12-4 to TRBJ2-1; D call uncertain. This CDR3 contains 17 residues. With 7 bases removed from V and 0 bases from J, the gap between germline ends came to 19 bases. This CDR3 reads CASTSTGYRLSYNEQFF. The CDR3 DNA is TGTGCCAGCACCTCAACGGGCTACCGACTCTCCTACAATGAGCAGTTCTTC.

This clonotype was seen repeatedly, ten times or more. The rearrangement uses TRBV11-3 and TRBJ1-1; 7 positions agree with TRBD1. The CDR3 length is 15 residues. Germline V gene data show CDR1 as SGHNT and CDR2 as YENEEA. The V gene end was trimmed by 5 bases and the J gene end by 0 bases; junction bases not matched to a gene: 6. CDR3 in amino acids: CASSARQGMNTEAFF. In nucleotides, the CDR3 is TGTGCCAGCAGCGCGCGACAGGGAATGAACACTGAAGCTTTCTTT.

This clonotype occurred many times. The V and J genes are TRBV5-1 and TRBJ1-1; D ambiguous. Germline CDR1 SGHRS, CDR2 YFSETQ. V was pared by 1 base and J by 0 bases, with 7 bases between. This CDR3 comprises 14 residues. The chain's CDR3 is CASSLPAVNTEAFF. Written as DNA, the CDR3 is TGCGCCAGCAGCTTGCCGGCGGTGAACACTGAAGCTTTCTTT.

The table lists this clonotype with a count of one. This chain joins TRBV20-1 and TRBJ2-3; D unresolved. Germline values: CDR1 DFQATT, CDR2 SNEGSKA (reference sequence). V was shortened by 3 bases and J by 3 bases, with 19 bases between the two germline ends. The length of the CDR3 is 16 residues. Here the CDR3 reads CSASGQMTGRTDTQYF. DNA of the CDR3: TGCAGTGCTAGTGGCCAAATGACTGGTCGTACAGATACGCAGTATTTT.

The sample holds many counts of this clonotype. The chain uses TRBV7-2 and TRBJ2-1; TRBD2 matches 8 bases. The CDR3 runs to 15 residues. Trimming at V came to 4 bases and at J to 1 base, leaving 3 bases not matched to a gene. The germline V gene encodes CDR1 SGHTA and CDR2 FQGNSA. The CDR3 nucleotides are TGTGCCAGCAGCTATGGCGGGGGGTCCTACAATGAGCAGTTCTTC. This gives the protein CASSYGGGSYNEQFF. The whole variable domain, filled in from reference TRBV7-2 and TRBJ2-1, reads GAGVSQSPSNKVTEKGKDVELRCDPISGHTALYWYRQSLGQGLEFLIYFQGNSAPDKSGLPSDRFSAERTGGSVSTLTIQRTQQEDSAVYLCASSYGGGSYNEQFFGPGTRLTVL.

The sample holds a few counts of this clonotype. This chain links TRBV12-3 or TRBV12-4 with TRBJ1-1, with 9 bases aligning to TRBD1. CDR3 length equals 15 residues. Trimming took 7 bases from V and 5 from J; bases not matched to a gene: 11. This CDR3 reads CASNQGQGMITEAFF. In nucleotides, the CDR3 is TGTGCCAGCAACCAGGGACAGGGCATGATTACTGAAGCTTTCTTT.

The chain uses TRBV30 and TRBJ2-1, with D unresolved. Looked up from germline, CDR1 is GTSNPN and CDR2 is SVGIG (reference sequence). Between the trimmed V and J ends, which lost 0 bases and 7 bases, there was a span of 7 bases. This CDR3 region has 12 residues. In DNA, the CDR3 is TGTGCCTGGAGTGTGAGAGCGAATGAGCAGTTCTTC. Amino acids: CAWSVRANEQFF.

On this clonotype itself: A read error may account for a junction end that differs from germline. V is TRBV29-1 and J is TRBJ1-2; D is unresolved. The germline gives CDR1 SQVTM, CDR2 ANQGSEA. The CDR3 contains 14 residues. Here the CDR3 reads CSVDKRRDNYGYTF. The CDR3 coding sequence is TGCAGCGTTGATAAGCGGAGGGATAACTATGGATACACCTTC.

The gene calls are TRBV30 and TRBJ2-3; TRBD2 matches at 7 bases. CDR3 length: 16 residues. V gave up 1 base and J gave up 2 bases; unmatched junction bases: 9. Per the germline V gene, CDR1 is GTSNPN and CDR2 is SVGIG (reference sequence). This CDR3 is CAWSESSGGITDTQYF. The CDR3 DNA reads TGTGCCTGGAGTGAGTCTAGCGGAGGGATCACAGATACGCAGTATTTT.

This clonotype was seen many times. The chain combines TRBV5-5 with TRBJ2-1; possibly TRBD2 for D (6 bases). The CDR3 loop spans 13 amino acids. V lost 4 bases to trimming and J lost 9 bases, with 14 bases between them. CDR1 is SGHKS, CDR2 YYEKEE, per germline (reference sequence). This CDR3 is CASSPSSVGEQFF. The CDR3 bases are TGTGCCAGCAGCCCCTCTAGCGTCGGTGAGCAGTTCTTC.

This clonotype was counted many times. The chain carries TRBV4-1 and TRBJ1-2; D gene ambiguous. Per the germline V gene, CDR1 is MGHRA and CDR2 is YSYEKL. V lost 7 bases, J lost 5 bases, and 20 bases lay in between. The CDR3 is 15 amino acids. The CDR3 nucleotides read TGCGCCAGCACGCTCGGTACAGCCTTATGGTATGGCTACACCTTC. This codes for CASTLGTALWYGYTF.

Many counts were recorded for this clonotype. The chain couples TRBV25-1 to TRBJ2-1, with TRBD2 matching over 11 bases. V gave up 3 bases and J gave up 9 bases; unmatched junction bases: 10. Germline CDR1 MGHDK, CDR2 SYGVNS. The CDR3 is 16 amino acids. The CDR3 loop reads CASSDYGLAGRIEQFF. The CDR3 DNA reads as TGTGCCAGCAGTGATTACGGACTAGCGGGTCGGATTGAGCAGTTCTTC.

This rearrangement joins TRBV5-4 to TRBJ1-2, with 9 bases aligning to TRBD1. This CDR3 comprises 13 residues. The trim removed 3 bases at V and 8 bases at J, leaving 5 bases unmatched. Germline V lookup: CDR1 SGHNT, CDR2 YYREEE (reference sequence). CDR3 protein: CASSSRTGEGYTF. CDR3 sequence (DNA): TGTGCCAGCAGCTCTCGGACAGGGGAAGGCTACACCTTC.

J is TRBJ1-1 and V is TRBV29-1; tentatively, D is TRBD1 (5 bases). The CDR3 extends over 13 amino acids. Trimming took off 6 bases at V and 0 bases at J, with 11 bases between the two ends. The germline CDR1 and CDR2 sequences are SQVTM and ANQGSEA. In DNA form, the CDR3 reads TGCAGCGTACGGACAATGATGAACACTGAAGCTTTCTTT. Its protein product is CSVRTMMNTEAFF.

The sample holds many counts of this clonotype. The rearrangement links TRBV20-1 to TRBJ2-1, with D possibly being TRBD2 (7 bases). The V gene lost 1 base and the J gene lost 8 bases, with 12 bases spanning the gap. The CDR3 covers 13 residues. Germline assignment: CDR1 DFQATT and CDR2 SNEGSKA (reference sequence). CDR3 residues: CSARGGGDDEQFF. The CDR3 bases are TGCAGTGCTAGAGGAGGGGGGGACGATGAGCAGTTCTTC.

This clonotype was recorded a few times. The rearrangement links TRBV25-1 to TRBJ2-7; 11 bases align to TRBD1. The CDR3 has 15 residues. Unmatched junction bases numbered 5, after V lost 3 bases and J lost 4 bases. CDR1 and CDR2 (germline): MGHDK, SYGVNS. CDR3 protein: CASSDPGQGAYEQYF. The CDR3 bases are TGTGCCAGCAGTGATCCCGGACAGGGGGCTTACGAGCAGTACTTC.